These 5 T cell receptor beta chains were all obtained from the same sample, sequenced in a study of T-cell reconstitution after alpha-beta-depleted transplantation in children. Preparing the TCRbeta library involved the use of unique molecular identifiers. TCRdb ran MiXCR on the PCR reads and lists one entry per CDR3 protein. Among around 450,000 distinct CDR3 sequences listed, roughly 15% were seen once. The sample here was PBMCs, mostly from graft donor cells, taken 360 days after TCRalphabeta/CD19-depleted stem cell transplant. The receptors derive from a boy less than two years old who had a stem cell transplant for Wiskott-Aldrich syndrome, so the T cells may come from the graft donor.

CDR3 sequence reads: CATSRRLGDEQFF. The CDR3 DNA is TGTGCCACCAGCAGGCGACTAGGCGATGAGCAGTTCTTC. The genes are TRBV15 and TRBJ2-1; D might be TRBD2 (6 bases). Trimming took 3 bases from V and 8 from J, leaving 11 bases between them. The CDR3 contains 13 residues. In germline, CDR1 is LNHNV, CDR2 YYDKDF (reference sequence).

The rearrangement joins TRBV7-2 to TRBJ2-7; TRBD2 aligns across 10 bases. The CDR3 runs 16 residues. The germline gives CDR1 SGHTA, CDR2 FQGNSA. Trimming took 0 bases from V and 5 from J; bases not matched to a gene: 7. As DNA, the CDR3 is TGTGCCAGCAGCTTAGCGAGCGGGAGGGCCGGAAACGAGCAGTACTTC. Protein sequence: CASSLASGRAGNEQYF.

The chain recombines TRBV12-3 or TRBV12-4 with TRBJ2-3; 9 bases match TRBD1. The J segment lost 1 base and the V segment lost 6 bases, leaving 5 bases of the junction unmatched. The CDR3 contains 15 residues. This CDR3 is CASSLRDRGTDTQYF. The CDR3 nucleotides read TGTGCCAGCAGCCTCCGGGACAGGGGCACAGATACGCAGTATTTT.

The chain has TRBV7-2 and TRBJ2-5; perhaps D is TRBD1 or TRBD2 (5 bases each). The CDR3 has 15 amino acids. CDR1 and CDR2 (germline): SGHTA, FQGNSA. The ends were cut back, 6 bases at V and 2 bases at J, with 16 bases in the middle. For the CDR3, the DNA is TGTGCCAGCAGTCGCCCGGGACCCCGGCAAGAGACCCAGTACTTC. Residues: CASSRPGPRQETQYF. Filled out from reference TRBV7-2 and TRBJ2-5, the complete variable domain reads GAGVSQSPSNKVTEKGKDVELRCDPISGHTALYWYRQSLGQGLEFLIYFQGNSAPDKSGLPSDRFSAERTGGSVSTLTIQRTQQEDSAVYLCASSRPGPRQETQYFGPGTRLLVL.

CDR3 region: CASSSGSSTDTQYF. The DNA for the CDR3 is TGTGCCAGCAGCTCAGGGTCTAGCACAGATACGCAGTATTTT. The V call is TRBV11-2, the J call TRBJ2-3; D may be TRBD1 (5 bases). V was clipped by 4 bases and J by 0 bases, with 8 bases between them. Per germline, CDR1 SGHAT and CDR2 FQNNGV. This CDR3 is built from 14 residues.